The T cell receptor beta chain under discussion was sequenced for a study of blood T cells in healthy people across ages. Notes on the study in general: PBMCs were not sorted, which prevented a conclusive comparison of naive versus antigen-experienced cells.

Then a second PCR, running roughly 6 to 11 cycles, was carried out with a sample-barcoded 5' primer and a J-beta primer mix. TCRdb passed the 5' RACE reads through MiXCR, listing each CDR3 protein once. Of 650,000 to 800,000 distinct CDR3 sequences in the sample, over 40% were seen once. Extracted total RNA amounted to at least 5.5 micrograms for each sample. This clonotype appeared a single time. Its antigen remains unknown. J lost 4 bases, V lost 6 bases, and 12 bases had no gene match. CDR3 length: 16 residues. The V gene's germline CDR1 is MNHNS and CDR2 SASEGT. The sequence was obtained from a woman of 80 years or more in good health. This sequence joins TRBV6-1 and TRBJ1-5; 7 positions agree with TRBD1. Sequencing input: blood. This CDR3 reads CASRDIRGGANQPQHF. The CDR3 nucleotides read TGTGCCAGCAGGGACATACGAGGGGGCGCGAATCAGCCCCAGCATTTT.